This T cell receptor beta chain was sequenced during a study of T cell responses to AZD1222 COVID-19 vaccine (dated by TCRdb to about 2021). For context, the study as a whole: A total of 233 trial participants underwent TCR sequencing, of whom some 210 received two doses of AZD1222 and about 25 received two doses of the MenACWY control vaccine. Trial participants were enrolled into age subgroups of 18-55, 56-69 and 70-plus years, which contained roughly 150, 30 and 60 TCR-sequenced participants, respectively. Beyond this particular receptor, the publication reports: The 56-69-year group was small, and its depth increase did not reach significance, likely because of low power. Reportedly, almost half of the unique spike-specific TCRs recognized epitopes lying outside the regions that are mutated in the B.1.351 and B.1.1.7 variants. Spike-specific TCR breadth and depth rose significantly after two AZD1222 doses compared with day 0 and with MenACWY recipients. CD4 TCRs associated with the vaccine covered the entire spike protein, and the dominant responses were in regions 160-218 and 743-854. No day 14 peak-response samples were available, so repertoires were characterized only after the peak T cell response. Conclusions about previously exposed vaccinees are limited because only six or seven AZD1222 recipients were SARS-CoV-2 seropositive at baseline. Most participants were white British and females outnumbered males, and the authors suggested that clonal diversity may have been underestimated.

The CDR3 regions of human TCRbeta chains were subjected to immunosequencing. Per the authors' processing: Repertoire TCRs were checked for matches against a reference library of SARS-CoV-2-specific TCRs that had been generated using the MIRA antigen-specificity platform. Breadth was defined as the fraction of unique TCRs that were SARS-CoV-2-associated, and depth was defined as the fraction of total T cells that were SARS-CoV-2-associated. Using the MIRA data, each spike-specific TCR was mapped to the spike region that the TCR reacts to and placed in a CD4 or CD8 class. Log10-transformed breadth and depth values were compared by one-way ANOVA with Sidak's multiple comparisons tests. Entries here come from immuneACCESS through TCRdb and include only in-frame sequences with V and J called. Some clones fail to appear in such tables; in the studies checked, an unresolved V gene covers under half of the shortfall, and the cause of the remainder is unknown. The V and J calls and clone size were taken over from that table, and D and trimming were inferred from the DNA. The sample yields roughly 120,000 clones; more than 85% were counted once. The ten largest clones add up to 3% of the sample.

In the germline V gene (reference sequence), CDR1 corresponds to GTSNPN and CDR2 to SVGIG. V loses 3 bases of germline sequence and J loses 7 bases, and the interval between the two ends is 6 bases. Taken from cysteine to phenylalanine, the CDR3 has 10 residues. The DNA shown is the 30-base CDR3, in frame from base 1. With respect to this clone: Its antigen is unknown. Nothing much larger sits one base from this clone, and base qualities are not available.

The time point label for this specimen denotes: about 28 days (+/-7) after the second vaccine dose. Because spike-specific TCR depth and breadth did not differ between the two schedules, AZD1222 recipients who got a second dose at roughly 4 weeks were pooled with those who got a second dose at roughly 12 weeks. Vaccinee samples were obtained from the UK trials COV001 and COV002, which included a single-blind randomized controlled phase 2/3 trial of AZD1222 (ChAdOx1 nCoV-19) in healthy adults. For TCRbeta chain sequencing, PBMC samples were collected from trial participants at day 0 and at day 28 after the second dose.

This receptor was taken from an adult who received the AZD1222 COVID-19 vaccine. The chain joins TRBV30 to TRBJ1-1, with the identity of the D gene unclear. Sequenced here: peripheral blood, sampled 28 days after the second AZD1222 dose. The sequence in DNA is TGTGCCTGGAGATCGGGTGAAGCTTTCTTT. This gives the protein CAWRSGEAFF.